Listed below are T cell receptor beta chains from one sample, sequenced in a study of T cells in Graves' hyperthyroidism and ophthalmopathy. TCRdb called the multiplex PCR reads again in MiXCR, with one record for every CDR3 protein. The table has about 610,000 distinct CDR3 sequences, about 15% seen once. The sequencing input was blood. These receptors were obtained from a woman in her thirties or forties with Graves' ophthalmopathy. CDR3s include the opening cysteine and the closing phenylalanine or tryptophan. A D gene is named only where the DNA matches it firmly. Clone size is stated in some rows and not others, as once, few, many or a class when expanded.

j_call	d_call	clone_size	v_call	cdr3_aa	cdr3_nt
TRBJ1-2	NA	NA	TRBV6-1	CASSPGTSYGYTF	TGTGCCAGCAGTCCCGGGACTAGCTATGGCTACACCTTC
TRBJ1-1	NA	many	TRBV2	CASTQEGGTEAFF	TGTGCCAGCACCCAGGAAGGGGGGACCGAAGCTTTCTTT
TRBJ2-7	NA	once	TRBV28	CASSPLSGRVGVDEQYF	TGTGCCAGCAGTCCTCTATCTGGGAGAGTCGGGGTTGACGAGCAGTACTTC
TRBJ2-2	NA	NA	TRBV7-9	CASSFTGTLTGELFF	TGTGCCAGCAGCTTTACCGGGACGTTGACCGGGGAGCTGTTTTTT
TRBJ2-7	NA	many	TRBV28	CASSTPRGTSYEQYF	TGTGCCAGCAGTACTCCCAGGGGCACTTCCTACGAGCAGTACTTC
TRBJ2-5	NA	many	TRBV13	CASSPGWADDNQETQYF	TGTGCCAGCAGCCCCGGGTGGGCCGATGATAACCAAGAGACCCAGTACTTC
TRBJ1-5	NA	many	TRBV6-1	CASSKGSLGNQPQHF	TGTGCCAGCAGCAAGGGCTCGTTGGGCAATCAGCCCCAGCATTTT
TRBJ2-5	NA	few	TRBV7-2	CASSPTRRSDQETQYF	TGTGCCAGCAGCCCGACCCGGCGGTCTGACCAAGAGACCCAGTACTTC
TRBJ1-5	NA	NA	TRBV11-2	CASSRDTSQPQHF	TGTGCCAGCAGCAGGGACACAAGTCAGCCCCAGCATTTT
TRBJ2-5	NA	NA	TRBV19	CASSIVGIAALQETQYF	TGTGCCAGTAGTATAGTGGGGATAGCGGCCCTCCAAGAGACCCAGTACTTC
TRBJ2-7	NA	few	TRBV11-1	CASSLAGQTYEQYF	TGTGCCAGCAGCTTGGCTGGACAGACCTACGAGCAGTACTTC
TRBJ2-2	NA	many	TRBV7-3	CASSSYSGSRTGELFF	TGTGCCAGCAGCTCATACTCAGGGTCTCGGACCGGGGAGCTGTTTTTT
TRBJ1-1	TRBD1	few	TRBV2	CAITGEANTEAFF	TGTGCCATCACAGGGGAGGCGAACACTGAAGCTTTCTTT
TRBJ2-5	TRBD1	many	TRBV28	CASSRTGWGETQYF	TGTGCCAGCAGTCGGACAGGTTGGGGTGAGACCCAGTACTTC
TRBJ1-2	NA	many	TRBV28	CASITAAREGYTF	TGTGCCAGCATTACCGCGGCGCGCGAGGGCTACACCTTC
TRBJ2-4	NA	many	TRBV28	CATETAALGTKNIQYF	TGTGCCACAGAAACCGCGGCTCTAGGAACCAAAAACATTCAGTACTTC
TRBJ1-2	NA	many	TRBV6-1	CASSPRGLNYGYTF	TGTGCCAGCAGTCCCCGGGGCCTTAACTATGGCTACACCTTC
TRBJ2-7	NA	few	TRBV20-1	CSARDPAEGSLIHEQYF	TGCAGTGCTAGAGACCCCGCCGAAGGGTCTCTTATCCACGAGCAGTACTTC
TRBJ2-7	NA	many	TRBV6-5	CASSRTRSYEQYF	TGTGCCAGCAGTCGCACCCGCTCCTACGAGCAGTACTTC
TRBJ2-7	NA	few	TRBV20-1	CSARSDLETPYKQYF	TGCAGTGCTAGATCTGACCTGGAGACGCCCTACAAGCAGTACTTC
TRBJ2-7	NA	many	TRBV29-1	CSVGRGSDEQYF	TGCAGCGTTGGCAGGGGTAGCGACGAGCAGTACTTC
TRBJ2-3	TRBD2	many	TRBV20-1	CSARGDGTSGSSDTQYF	TGCAGTGCTAGGGGAGATGGGACTAGCGGGAGTTCAGATACGCAGTATTTT
TRBJ2-5	NA	NA	TRBV6-2/TRBV6-3	CASSGSGARETQYF	TGTGCCAGCAGTGGGTCAGGGGCGAGGGAGACCCAGTACTTC
TRBJ2-7	TRBD1	NA	TRBV9	CASKEDRGYEQYF	TGTGCCAGCAAAGAGGACAGGGGGTACGAGCAGTACTTC
TRBJ1-3	NA	NA	TRBV4-1	CASSPTGRTSGNTIYF	TGCGCCAGCAGCCCGACAGGCCGGACCTCTGGAAACACCATATATTTT
TRBJ2-7	NA	NA	TRBV18	CASSPAGRGAYEQYF	TGTGCCAGCTCACCAGCGGGGCGAGGAGCCTACGAGCAGTACTTC
TRBJ1-5	TRBD1	many	TRBV28	CASSLPNRGTGNQPQHF	TGTGCCAGCAGTTTGCCGAACAGGGGGACTGGCAATCAGCCCCAGCATTTT
TRBJ2-7	NA	many	TRBV2	CASSEAAFGQYF	TGTGCCAGCAGTGAGGCAGCCTTCGGGCAGTACTTC
TRBJ1-1	NA	many	TRBV28	CASPGPNTEAFF	TGTGCCAGCCCGGGACCGAACACTGAAGCTTTCTTT
TRBJ2-5	TRBD2	many	TRBV20-1	CSARDRRLAGVAETQYF	TGCAGTGCTAGAGATCGGCGACTAGCGGGAGTTGCTGAGACCCAGTACTTC
TRBJ2-2	NA	many	TRBV7-9	CASSLGAPGELFF	TGTGCCAGCAGCTTAGGGGCCCCCGGGGAGCTGTTTTTT
TRBJ2-7	TRBD2	many	TRBV20-1	CSARGTSGISSSYEQYF	TGCAGTGCTAGAGGGACTAGCGGTATATCAAGCTCCTACGAGCAGTACTTC
TRBJ1-1	NA	many	TRBV6-2/TRBV6-3	CASRPLGRGTEAFF	TGTGCCAGCAGACCACTAGGACGGGGCACTGAAGCTTTCTTT
TRBJ1-1	NA	many	TRBV11-3	CASSLVPPGPYTEAFF	TGTGCCAGCAGCTTAGTTCCCCCGGGACCCTACACTGAAGCTTTCTTT
TRBJ1-2	NA	many	TRBV11-1	CASSLTEMGRKNYGYTF	TGTGCCAGCAGCTTGACCGAGATGGGACGGAAGAACTATGGCTACACCTTC
TRBJ2-3	NA	NA	TRBV6-2/TRBV6-3	CASGGGIFDDTQYF	TGTGCCAGCGGAGGCGGGATTTTCGACGATACGCAGTATTTT
TRBJ2-2	NA	many	TRBV28	CASSPFGGNLPNTGELFF	TGTGCCAGCAGCCCGTTCGGGGGAAACCTACCTAACACCGGGGAGCTGTTTTTT
TRBJ2-5	NA	many	TRBV6-5	CASSYRREAETQYF	TGTGCCAGCAGTTACCGGAGGGAGGCAGAGACCCAGTACTTC
TRBJ2-7	NA	NA	TRBV7-9	CASSLKQGTTGEQYF	TGTGCCAGCAGCTTAAAACAGGGTACCACCGGGGAGCAGTACTTC
TRBJ1-2	NA	many	TRBV12-3/TRBV12-4	CASSPTETNYGYTF	TGTGCCAGCAGCCCGACAGAGACTAACTATGGCTACACCTTC
TRBJ2-5	NA	many	TRBV28	CASSSSNGGQETQYF	TGTGCCAGCAGTTCATCGAATGGAGGGCAAGAGACCCAGTACTTC
TRBJ2-5	TRBD2	NA	TRBV30	CAWSTSGRATGQETQYF	TGTGCCTGGAGTACAAGCGGGAGGGCGACAGGCCAAGAGACCCAGTACTTC
TRBJ2-7	NA	many	TRBV9	CASSEGEAVFYEQYF	TGTGCCAGCAGCGAAGGGGAAGCGGTATTCTACGAGCAGTACTTC
TRBJ1-1	NA	few	TRBV4-3	CASSQEGVGTEAFF	TGCGCCAGCAGCCAAGAAGGGGTGGGCACTGAAGCTTTCTTT
TRBJ2-1	TRBD2	few	TRBV6-4	CASSDRASGEQFF	TGTGCCAGCAGTGACAGGGCTAGCGGTGAGCAGTTCTTC